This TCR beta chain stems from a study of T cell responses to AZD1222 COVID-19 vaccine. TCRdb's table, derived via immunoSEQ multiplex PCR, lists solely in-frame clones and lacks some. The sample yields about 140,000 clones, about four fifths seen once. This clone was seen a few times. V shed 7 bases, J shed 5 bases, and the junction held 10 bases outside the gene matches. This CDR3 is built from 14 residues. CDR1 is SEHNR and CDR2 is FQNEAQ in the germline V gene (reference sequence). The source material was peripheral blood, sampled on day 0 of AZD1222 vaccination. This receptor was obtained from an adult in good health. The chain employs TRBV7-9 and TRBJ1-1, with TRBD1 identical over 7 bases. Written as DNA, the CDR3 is TGTGCCAGCACCCCCCCGGGACAGCATACTGAAGCTTTCTTT. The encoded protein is CASTPPGQHTEAFF.